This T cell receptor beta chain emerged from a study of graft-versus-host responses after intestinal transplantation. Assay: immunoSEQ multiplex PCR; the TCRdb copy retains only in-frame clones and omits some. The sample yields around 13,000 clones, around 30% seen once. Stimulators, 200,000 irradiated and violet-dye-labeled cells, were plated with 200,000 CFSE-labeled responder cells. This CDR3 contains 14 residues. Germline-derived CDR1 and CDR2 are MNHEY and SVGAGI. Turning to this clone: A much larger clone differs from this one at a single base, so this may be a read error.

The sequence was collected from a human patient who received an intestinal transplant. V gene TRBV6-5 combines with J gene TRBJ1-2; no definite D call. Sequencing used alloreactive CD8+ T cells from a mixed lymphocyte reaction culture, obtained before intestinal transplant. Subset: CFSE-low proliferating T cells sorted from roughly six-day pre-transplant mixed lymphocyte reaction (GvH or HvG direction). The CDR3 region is CASCYGVGYYGYTF. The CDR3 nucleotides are TGTGCCAGCTGTTACGGGGTAGGGTACTATGGCTACACCTTC.